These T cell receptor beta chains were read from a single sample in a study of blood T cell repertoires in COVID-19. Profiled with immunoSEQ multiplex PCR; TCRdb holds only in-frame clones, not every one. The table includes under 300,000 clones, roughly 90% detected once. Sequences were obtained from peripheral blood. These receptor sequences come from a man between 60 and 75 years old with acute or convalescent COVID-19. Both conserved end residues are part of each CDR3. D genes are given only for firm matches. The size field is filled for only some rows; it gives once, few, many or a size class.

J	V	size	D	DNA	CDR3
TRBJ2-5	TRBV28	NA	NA	TGTGCCAGCAGTTTATCGGGCGAAGGAGGAGAGACCCAGTACTTC	CASSLSGEGGETQYF
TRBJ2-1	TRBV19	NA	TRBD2	TGTGCCAGTAGTTCGGCAAAGACTAGCGGGAGCTATGAGCAGTTCTTC	CASSSAKTSGSYEQFF
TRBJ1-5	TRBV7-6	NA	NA	TGTGCCAGCAGCCTGGGCGGGGGGGGCAATCAGCCCCAGCATTTT	CASSLGGGGNQPQHF
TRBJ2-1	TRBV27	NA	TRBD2	TGTGCCAGCAGTTTTTCCCTCGGACTAGCGGGGGATGAGCAGTTCTTC	CASSFSLGLAGDEQFF
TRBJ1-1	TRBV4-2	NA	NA	TGTGCCAGCAGCCAAGGCGTCGGGGAAGGAAATGAAGCTTTCTTT	CASSQGVGEGNEAFF
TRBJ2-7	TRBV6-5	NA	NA	TGTGCCACCCGAGAGAGAGGGCCTTACGAGCAGTACTTC	CATRERGPYEQYF
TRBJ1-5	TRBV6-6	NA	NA	TGTGCCAGCAGTTACCCGACAGATTTACGCAATCAGCCCCAGCATTTT	CASSYPTDLRNQPQHF
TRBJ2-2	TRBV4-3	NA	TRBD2	TGCGCCAGCAGCCAGCTACTAGCGGGAGCGGCCGGGGAGCTGTTTTTT	CASSQLLAGAAGELFF
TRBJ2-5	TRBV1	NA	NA	TGCACCAGCAGCGGTTCGGGAGGGAAGCAAGAGACCCAGTACTTC	CTSSGSGGKQETQYF
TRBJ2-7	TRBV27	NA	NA	TGTGCCAGCAGTTCTTGGGACTCCGTTAAGGGCGAGCAGTACTTC	CASSSWDSVKGEQYF
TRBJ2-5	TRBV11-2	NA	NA	TGTGCCAGCAGCCTAACAGGGCGGCAAGAGACCCAGTACTTC	CASSLTGRQETQYF
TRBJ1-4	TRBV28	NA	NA	TGTGCCAGCAGTTTCTCCGGGGAAAAACTGTTTTTT	CASSFSGEKLFF
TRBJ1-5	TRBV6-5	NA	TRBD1	TGTGCCAGCAGAAAGACAGGGAAGGGAAACCAGCCCCAGCATTTT	CASRKTGKGNQPQHF
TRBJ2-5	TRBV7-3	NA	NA	TGTGCCAGCAGCTTAGGCCGTAACCAAGAGACCCAGTACTTC	CASSLGRNQETQYF
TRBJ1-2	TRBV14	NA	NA	TGTGCCAGCAGCCAAGTCAGGGGCCATAACTATGGCTACACCTTC	CASSQVRGHNYGYTF
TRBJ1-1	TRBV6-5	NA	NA	TGTGCCAGCAGTTACTCGGGCAGGTCCACTGAAGCTTTCTTT	CASSYSGRSTEAFF
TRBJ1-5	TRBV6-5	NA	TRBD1	TGTGCCAGCAGGGGGACAGGGGGAAATCAGCCCCAGCATTTT	CASRGTGGNQPQHF
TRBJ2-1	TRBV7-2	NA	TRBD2	TGTGCCAGCAGCTCCGGGACTAGCGGGAGTACTGAGCAGTTCTTC	CASSSGTSGSTEQFF
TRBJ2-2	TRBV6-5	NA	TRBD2	TGTGCCAGCCGGGCTAGCGGTACCGGGGAGCTGTTTTTT	CASRASGTGELFF
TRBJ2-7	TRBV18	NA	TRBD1	TGTGCCAGCTCACCATTCTCACCGGGACAGGGCACCTACGAGCAGTACTTC	CASSPFSPGQGTYEQYF
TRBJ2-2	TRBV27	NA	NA	TGTGCCATCAGGAAATCGGGACACCCCGCGAACACCGGGGAGCTGTTTTTT	CAIRKSGHPANTGELFF
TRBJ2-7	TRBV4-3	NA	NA	TGCGCCAGCAGCCAAGATCAGACTACTGGGATTTACGAGCAGTACTTC	CASSQDQTTGIYEQYF
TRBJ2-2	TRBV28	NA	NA	TGTGCCAGCAGGCCAAGAGGAGGAGGCACCGGGGAGCTGTTTTTT	CASRPRGGGTGELFF
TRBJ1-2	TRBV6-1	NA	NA	TGTGCCAGCAGTGAATTAAGAACATCAAACTATGGCTACACCTTC	CASSELRTSNYGYTF
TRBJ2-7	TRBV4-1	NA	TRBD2	TGCGCCAGCAGCCAAGCCGCCGGGACTAGCGTTCCCTACGAGCAGTACTTC	CASSQAAGTSVPYEQYF
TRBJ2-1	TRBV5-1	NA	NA	TGCGCCAGCTCGTCCGGCGGGGTCTACAATGAGCAGTTCTTC	CASSSGGVYNEQFF
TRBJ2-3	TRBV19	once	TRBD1	TGTGCCAGTACCCCGGGACAGGCAACAGATACGCAGTATTTT	CASTPGQATDTQYF
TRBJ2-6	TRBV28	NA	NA	TGTGCCAGCCTAAGGAGCTCTGGGGCCAACGTCCTGACTTTC	CASLRSSGANVLTF
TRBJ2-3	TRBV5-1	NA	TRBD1	TGCGCCAGCAGTTCTACCGGGACAGCCACAGATACGCAGTATTTT	CASSSTGTATDTQYF
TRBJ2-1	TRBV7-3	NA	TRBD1	TGTGCCAGCAGCTTTTCGACAGGGAATAAGTTCTTC	CASSFSTGNKFF
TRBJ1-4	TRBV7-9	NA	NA	TGTGCCAGCAGCTTGCCAATAGCAACTAATGAAAAACTGTTTTTT	CASSLPIATNEKLFF
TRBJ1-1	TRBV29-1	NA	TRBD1	TGCAGCGGCTTACCGACAGGGGCCAACACTGAAGCTTTCTTT	CSGLPTGANTEAFF
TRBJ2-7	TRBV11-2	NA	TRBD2	TGTGCCAGCAGCTTCGGGACTAGCGGGGAAGGAATGTTC	CASSFGTSGEGMF
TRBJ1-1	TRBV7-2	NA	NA	TGTGCCAGCAGCTTAGCCAGGGAGGGTGAAGCTTTCTTT	CASSLAREGEAFF
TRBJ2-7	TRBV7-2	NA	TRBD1	TGTGCCAGCAGCTTAACGACAGGGGGCCTTTACGAGCAGTACTTC	CASSLTTGGLYEQYF
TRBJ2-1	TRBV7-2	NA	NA	TGTGCCAGCAGCTTAGACAGGGTCAATGAGCAGTTCTTC	CASSLDRVNEQFF
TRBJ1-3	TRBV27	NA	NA	TGTGCCAGCAGTCCAACCAGCAGGGTCGGAAACACCATATATTTT	CASSPTSRVGNTIYF
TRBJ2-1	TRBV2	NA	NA	TGTGCCAGCAGTGAAGCGGGGCGGGATAGTATCTACAATGAGCAGTTCTTC	CASSEAGRDSIYNEQFF
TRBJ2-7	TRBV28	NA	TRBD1	TGTGCCAGCCAGACAGGGTCGACGCAGTACTTC	CASQTGSTQYF
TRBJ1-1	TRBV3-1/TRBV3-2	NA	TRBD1	TGTGCCAGCAGCCCCGCCGGGACAGGGTGGACTGAAGCTTTCTTT	CASSPAGTGWTEAFF
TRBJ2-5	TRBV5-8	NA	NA	TGTGCCAGCAGCTTGGGGCACCATCAAGAGACCCAGTACTTC	CASSLGHHQETQYF
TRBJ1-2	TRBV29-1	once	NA	TGCAGCGTTGAAGATAGCAGGGATGGCTACACCTTC	CSVEDSRDGYTF
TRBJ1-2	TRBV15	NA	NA	TGTGCCACCAGCAGAGATCTCGGTGATGGCTACACCTTC	CATSRDLGDGYTF
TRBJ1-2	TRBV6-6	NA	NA	TGTGCCAGCAGACAGGAGACTAACTATGGCTACACCTTC	CASRQETNYGYTF
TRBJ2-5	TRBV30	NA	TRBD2	TGTGCCTGGGGGGACCCCGGGACTACCAAAGAGACCCAGTACTTC	CAWGDPGTTKETQYF
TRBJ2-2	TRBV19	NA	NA	TGTGCCAGTAGTGCGGCGAACACCGGGGAGCTGTTTTTT	CASSAANTGELFF
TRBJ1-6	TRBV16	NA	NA	TGTGCCAGCAGCCAATCTGGCGGAAGCTATAATTCACCCCTCCACTTT	CASSQSGGSYNSPLHF
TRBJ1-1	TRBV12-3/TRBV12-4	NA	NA	TGTGCCAGCAGTCCGGGAACGAACACTGAAGCTTTCTTT	CASSPGTNTEAFF